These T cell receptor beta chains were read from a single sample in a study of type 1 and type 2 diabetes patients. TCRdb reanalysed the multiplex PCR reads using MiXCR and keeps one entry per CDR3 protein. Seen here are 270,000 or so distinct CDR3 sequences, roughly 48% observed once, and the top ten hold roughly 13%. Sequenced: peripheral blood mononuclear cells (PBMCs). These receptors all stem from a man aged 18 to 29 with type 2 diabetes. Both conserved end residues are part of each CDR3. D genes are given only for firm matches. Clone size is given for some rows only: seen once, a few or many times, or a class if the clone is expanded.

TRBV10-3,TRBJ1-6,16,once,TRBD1,CASSAQDRGKNSPLHF,TGTGCCAGCAGTGCTCAGGACAGGGGCAAAAATTCACCCCTCCACTTT
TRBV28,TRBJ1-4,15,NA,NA,CASSPSTRAGEKLFF,TGTGCCAGCAGTCCCTCGACCAGGGCGGGCGAAAAACTGTTTTTT
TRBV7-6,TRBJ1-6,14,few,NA,CASSSRQGGSPLHF,TGTGCCAGCAGCTCGAGGCAGGGAGGATCACCCCTCCACTTT
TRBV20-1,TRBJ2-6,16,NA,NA,CSARDRSVTGANVLTF,TGCAGTGCTAGAGATAGGTCGGTAACTGGGGCCAACGTCCTGACTTTC
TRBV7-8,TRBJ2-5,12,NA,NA,CATTRGLETQYF,TGTGCTACAACCAGAGGGTTAGAGACCCAGTACTTC
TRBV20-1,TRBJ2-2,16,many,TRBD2,CSARDTGLDYGGELFF,TGCAGTGCTAGAGATACTGGACTAGACTACGGCGGGGAGCTGTTTTTT
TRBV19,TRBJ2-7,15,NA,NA,CASSWGPDTTYEQYF,TGTGCCAGTAGTTGGGGGCCGGACACGACCTACGAGCAGTACTTC
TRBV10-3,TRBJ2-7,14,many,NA,CAISSDRTASEQYF,TGTGCCATCAGTTCGGACAGAACAGCATCCGAGCAGTACTTC
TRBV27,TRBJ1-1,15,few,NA,CASSIAGRVNTEAFF,TGTGCCAGCAGTATTGCGGGTAGGGTGAACACTGAAGCTTTCTTT
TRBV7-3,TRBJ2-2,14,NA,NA,CASSLDGAAGELFF,TGTGCCAGCAGCTTAGATGGGGCTGCCGGGGAGCTGTTTTTT
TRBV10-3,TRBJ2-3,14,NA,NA,CAIRPASREDTQYF,TGTGCCATCAGGCCAGCCTCTCGTGAGGATACGCAGTATTTT
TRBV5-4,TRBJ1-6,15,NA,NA,CASSLLTGANSPLHF,TGTGCCAGCAGCTTGTTAACCGGGGCTAATTCACCCCTCCACTTT
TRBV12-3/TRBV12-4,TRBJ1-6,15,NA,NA,CASSSAGTPSSPLHF,TGTGCCAGCAGTTCGGCCGGGACTCCAAGTTCACCCCTCCACTTT
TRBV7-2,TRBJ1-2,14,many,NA,CASSLGRADYGYTF,TGTGCCAGCAGCTTAGGGAGGGCTGACTATGGCTACACCTTC
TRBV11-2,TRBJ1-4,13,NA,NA,CASSFWGGEKPFF,TGTGCCAGCAGCTTTTGGGGTGGTGAAAAACCGTTTTTT
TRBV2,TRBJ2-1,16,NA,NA,CASRARTVNSYNEQFF,TGTGCCAGCAGAGCACGGACTGTAAACTCCTACAATGAGCAGTTCTTC
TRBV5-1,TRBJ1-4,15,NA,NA,CASSLGSGVRNELFF,TGCGCCAGCAGCTTAGGGTCGGGGGTCAGGAATGAACTGTTTTTT
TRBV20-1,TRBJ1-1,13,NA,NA,CSARSVMNTEAFF,TGCAGTGCTAGGTCCGTTATGAACACTGAAGCTTTCTTT
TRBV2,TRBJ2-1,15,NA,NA,CASRKSGATYNEQFF,TGTGCCAGCAGAAAGAGCGGAGCAACCTACAATGAGCAGTTCTTC
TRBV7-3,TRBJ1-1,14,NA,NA,CASSEPRTNTEAFF,TGCGCCAGCAGTGAGCCGAGAACGAACACTGAAGCTTTCTTT
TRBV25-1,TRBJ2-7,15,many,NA,CASSPSGPNTYEQYF,TGTGCCAGCAGTCCCTCTGGGCCGAACACCTACGAGCAGTACTTC
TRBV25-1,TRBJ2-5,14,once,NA,CASSESVRKVTQYF,TGTGCCAGCAGTGAATCAGTACGAAAGGTGACCCAGTACTTC
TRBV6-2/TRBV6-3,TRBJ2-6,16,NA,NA,CASSYISPSGANVLTF,TGTGCCAGCAGTTACATCTCCCCCTCTGGGGCCAACGTCCTGACTTTC
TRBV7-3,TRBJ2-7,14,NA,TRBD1,CASSRQGGINEQYF,TGTGCCAGCAGCAGACAGGGGGGTATCAACGAGCAGTACTTC
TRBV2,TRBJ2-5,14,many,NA,CASRERTTEETQYF,TGTGCCAGCAGAGAGAGGACTACCGAAGAGACCCAGTACTTC
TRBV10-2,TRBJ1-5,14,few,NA,CASSPSNANQPQHF,TGCGCCAGCAGTCCCTCTAACGCAAATCAGCCCCAGCATTTT
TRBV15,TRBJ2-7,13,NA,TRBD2,CATSREVRGGQYF,TGTGCCACCAGCAGAGAGGTCCGGGGGGGGCAGTACTTC
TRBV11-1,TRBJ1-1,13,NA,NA,CASSLTQANEAFF,TGTGCCAGCAGCTTAACCCAGGCTAATGAAGCTTTCTTT
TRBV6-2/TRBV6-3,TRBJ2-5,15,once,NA,CASIFDQGRRETQYF,TGTGCCAGCATATTCGATCAAGGACGTAGAGAGACCCAGTACTTC
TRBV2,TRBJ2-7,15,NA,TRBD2,CASSALTSPTYEQYF,TGTGCCAGCAGCGCCCTGACTAGCCCCACCTACGAGCAGTACTTC
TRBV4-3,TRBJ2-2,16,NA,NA,CASSRAGQVPTGELFF,TGCGCCAGCAGCCGAGCGGGACAGGTTCCCACCGGGGAGCTGTTTTTT
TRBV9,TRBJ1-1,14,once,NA,CASSHTGGGFEAFF,TGCGCCAGCAGTCACACAGGCGGTGGGTTTGAAGCTTTCTTT
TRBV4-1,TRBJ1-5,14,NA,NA,CASSHTGFNQPQHF,TGCGCCAGCAGCCACACGGGGTTCAATCAGCCCCAGCATTTT
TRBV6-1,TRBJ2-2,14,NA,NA,CASSELTRGGELFF,TGTGCCAGCAGTGAATTAACGCGGGGCGGGGAGCTGTTTTTT
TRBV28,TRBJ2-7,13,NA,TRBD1,CASRSQGAYEQYF,TGTGCCAGCAGGTCACAGGGGGCCTACGAGCAGTACTTC
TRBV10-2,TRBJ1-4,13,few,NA,CASSGTGNEKLFF,TGCGCCAGCAGCGGGACGGGTAATGAAAAACTGTTTTTT
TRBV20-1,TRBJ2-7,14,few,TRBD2,CSAKTSGVFYEQYF,TGCAGTGCCAAGACTAGCGGGGTGTTCTACGAGCAGTACTTC
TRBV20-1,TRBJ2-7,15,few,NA,CSVNTGQAGYYEQYF,TGCAGTGTAAACACAGGGCAAGCCGGGTACTACGAGCAGTACTTC
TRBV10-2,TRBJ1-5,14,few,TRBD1,CASSHNRGNQPQHF,TGCGCCAGCAGTCACAACAGGGGAAATCAGCCCCAGCATTTT
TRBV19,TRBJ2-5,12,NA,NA,CASSSGWETQYF,TGTGCCAGTAGTTCAGGGTGGGAGACCCAGTACTTC
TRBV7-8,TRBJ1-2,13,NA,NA,CASSLNHFYGYTF,TGTGCCAGCAGCTTAAACCACTTCTATGGCTACACCTTC